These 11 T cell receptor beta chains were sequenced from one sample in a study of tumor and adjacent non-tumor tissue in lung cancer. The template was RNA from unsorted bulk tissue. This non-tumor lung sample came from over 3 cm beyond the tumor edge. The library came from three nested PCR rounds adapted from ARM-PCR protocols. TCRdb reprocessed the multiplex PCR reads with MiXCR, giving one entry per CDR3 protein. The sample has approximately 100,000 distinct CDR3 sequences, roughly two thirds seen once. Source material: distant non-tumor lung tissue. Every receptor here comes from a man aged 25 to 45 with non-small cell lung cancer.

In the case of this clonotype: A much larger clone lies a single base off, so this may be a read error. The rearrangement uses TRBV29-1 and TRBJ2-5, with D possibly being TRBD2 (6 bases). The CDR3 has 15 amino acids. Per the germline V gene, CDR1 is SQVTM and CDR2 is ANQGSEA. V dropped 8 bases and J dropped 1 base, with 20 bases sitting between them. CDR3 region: CSIRGGPRIQETQYF. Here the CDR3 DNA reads TGCAGCATAAGGGGAGGCCCGCGCATCCAAGAGACCCAGTACTTC.

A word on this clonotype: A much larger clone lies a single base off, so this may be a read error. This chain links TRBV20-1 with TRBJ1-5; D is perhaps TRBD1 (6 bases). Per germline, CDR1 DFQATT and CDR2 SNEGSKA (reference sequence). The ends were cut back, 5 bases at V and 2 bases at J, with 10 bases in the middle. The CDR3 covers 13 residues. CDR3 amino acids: CSAGQSRNQPQHF. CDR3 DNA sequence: TGCAGTGCTGGACAGAGCCGCAATCAGCCCCAGCATTTT.

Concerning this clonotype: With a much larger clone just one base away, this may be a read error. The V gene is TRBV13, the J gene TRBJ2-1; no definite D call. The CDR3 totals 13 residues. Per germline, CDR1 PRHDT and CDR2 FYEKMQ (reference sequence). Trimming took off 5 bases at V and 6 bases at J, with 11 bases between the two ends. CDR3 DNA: TGTGCCAGCAGCCCAACTGGGCCCAATGAGCAGTTCTTC. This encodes CASSPTGPNEQFF.

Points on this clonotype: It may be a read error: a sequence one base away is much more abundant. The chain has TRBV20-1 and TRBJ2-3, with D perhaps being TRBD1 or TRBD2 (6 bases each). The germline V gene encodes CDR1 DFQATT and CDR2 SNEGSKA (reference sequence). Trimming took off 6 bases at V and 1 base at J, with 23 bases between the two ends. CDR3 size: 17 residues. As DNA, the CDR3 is TGCAGTGCCCCCTACTGGGGGGCTAACAGCCGCACAGATACGCAGTATTTT. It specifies CSAPYWGANSRTDTQYF.

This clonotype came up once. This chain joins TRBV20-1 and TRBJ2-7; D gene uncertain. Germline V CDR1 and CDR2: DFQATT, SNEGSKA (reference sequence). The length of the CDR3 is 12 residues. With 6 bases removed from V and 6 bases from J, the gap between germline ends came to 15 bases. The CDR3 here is CSALSPPSEQYF. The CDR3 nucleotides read TGCAGTGCCCTCTCTCCACCCTCCGAGCAGTACTTC.

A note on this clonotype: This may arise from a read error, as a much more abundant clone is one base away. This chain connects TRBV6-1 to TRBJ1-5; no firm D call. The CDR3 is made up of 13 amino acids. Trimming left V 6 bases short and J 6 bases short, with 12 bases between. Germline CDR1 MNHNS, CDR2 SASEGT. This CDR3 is CASSPMGSQPQHF. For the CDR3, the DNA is TGTGCCAGCAGCCCGATGGGATCTCAGCCCCAGCATTTT.

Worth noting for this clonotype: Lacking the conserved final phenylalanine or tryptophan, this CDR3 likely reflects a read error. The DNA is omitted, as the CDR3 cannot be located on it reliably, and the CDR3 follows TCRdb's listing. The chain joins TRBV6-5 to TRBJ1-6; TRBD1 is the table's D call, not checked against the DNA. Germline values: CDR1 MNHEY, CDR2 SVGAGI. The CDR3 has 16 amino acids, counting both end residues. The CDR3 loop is CASSYASSGNNSPLQL.

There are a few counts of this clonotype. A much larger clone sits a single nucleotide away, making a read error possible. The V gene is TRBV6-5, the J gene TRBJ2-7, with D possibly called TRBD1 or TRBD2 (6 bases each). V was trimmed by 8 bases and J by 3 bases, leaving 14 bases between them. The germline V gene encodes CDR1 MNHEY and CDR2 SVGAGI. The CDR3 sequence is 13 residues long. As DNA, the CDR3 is TGTGCCAGCGGCCGGGGGCAGTGCTACGAGCAGTACTTC. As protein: CASGRGQCYEQYF.

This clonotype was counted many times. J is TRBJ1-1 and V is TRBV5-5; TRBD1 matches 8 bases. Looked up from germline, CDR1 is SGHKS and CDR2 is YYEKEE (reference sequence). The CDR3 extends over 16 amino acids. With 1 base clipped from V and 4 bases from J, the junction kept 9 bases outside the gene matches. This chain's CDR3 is CASSLSGQGSSTEAFF. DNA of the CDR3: TGTGCCAGCAGCTTGAGCGGACAGGGAAGTTCCACTGAAGCTTTCTTT.

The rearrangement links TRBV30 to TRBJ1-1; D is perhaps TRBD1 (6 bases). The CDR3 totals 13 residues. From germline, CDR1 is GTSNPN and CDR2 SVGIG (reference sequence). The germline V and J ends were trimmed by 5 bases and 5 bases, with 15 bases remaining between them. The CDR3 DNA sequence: TGTGCCTGGCGCAGGGGAGAGTGGACTGAAGCTTTCTTT. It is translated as CAWRRGEWTEAFF.

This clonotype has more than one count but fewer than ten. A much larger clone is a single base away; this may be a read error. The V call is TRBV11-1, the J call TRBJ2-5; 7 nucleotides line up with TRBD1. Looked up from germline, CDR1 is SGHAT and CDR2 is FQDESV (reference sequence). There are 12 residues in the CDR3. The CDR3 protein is CASSSDRETQHF. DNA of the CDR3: TGTGCCAGCAGCTCCGACAGGGAGACCCAGCACTTC.